This TCR beta chain was captured by sequencing in a study of shared clonotypes between healthy human individuals. Findings and caveats of the study: Among donors, the sharing of clonotypes was expected to be influenced by sequencing depth.

V trimming: 5 bases; J trimming: 4 bases; junction bases outside the gene matches: 11. CDR3 length equals 16 residues. Germline V CDR1 and CDR2: MDHEN, SYDVKM. With respect to this clone: As yet, its antigen is unknown.

Sequencing was at deep level. Some clones are missing from TCRdb's copy, which holds only in-frame ones; the method was immunoSEQ multiplex PCR. In the table there are about 470,000 clones, 70% to 80% of which are singletons. This chain connects TRBV28 to TRBJ1-1, with 9 bases matching TRBD1. Sequencing used PBMCs. The receptor's source is a woman aged 40 to 50 in good health. Some clones in this sample may be carry-over from other donors' samples. The CDR3 region is CASSPPTGGAATEAFF. CDR3 coding DNA: TGTGCCAGCAGTCCCCCAACAGGGGGCGCAGCCACTGAAGCTTTCTTT.